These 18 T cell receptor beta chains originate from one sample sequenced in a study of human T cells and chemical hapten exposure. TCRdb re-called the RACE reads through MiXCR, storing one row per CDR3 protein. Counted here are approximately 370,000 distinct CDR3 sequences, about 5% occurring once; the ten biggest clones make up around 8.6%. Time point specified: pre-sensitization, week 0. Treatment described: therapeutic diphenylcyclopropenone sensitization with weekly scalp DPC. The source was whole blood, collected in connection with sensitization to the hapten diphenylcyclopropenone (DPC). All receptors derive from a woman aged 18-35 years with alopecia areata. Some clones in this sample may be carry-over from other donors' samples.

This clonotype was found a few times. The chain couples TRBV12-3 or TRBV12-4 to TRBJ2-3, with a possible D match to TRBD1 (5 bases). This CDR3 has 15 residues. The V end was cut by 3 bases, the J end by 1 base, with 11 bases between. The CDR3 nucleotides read TGTGCCAGCAGTTTGCAGGGTGGAGGCACAGATACGCAGTATTTT. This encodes CASSLQGGGTDTQYF.

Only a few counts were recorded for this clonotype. The CDR3 loop is CASSHLLTGPEQFF. Written as DNA, the CDR3 is TGCGCCAGCAGCCACTTATTGACAGGGCCTGAGCAGTTCTTC. This chain uses TRBV4-1 with TRBJ2-1, with 7 bases matching TRBD1. CDR3 size: 14 residues. Looked up from germline, CDR1 is MGHRA and CDR2 is YSYEKL. V dropped 3 bases and J dropped 9; count of bases not matched to a gene: 8.

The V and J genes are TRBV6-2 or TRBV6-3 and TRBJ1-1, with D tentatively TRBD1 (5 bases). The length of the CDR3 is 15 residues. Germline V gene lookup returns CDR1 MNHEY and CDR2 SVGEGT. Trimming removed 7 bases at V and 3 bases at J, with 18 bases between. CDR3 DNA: TGTGCCAGCATTTCTGCGGGACGTTTCCACACTGAAGCTTTCTTT. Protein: CASISAGRFHTEAFF.

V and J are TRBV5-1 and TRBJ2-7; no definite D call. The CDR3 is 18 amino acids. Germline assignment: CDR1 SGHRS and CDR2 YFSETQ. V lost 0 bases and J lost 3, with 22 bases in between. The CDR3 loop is CASSLVRPRSLRDYEQYF. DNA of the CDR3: TGCGCCAGCAGCTTGGTTCGTCCTAGGTCCCTAAGAGACTACGAGCAGTACTTC.

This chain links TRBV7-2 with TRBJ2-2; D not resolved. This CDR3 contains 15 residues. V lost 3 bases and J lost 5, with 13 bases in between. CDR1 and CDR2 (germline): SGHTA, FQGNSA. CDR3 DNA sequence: TGTGCCAGCAGCTTTTCCAGAGAAACGACCGGGGAGCTGTTTTTT. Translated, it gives CASSFSRETTGELFF.

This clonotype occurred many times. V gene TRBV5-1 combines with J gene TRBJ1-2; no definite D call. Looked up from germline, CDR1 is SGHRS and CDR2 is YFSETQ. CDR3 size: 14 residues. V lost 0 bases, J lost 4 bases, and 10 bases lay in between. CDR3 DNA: TGCGCCAGCAGCTTGGAATGGTCGGTCTATGGCTACACCTTC. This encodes CASSLEWSVYGYTF. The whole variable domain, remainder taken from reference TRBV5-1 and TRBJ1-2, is KAGVTQTPRYLIKTRGQQVTLSCSPISGHRSVSWYQQTPGQGLQFLFEYFSETQRNKGNFPGRFSGRQFSNSRSEMNVSTLELGDSALYLCASSLEWSVYGYTFGSGTRLTVV.

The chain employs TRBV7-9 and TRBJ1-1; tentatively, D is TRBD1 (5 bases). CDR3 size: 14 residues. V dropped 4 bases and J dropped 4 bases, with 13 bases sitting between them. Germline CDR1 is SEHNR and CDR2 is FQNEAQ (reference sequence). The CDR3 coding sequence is TGTGCCAGCAGCTCCTGGACGGGGGGCACTGAAGCTTTCTTT. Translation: CASSSWTGGTEAFF.

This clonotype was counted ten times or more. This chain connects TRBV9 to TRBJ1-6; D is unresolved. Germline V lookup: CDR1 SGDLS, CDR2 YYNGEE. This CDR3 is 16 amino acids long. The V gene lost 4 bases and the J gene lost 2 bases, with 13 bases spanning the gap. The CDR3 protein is CASSRLSNAYNSPLHF. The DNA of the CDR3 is TGTGCCAGCAGCCGTTTATCTAACGCCTATAATTCACCCCTCCACTTT. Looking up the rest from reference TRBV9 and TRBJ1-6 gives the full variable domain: DSGVTQTPKHLITATGQRVTLRCSPRSGDLSVYWYQQSLDQGLQFLIQYYNGEERAKGNILERFSAQQFPDLHSELNLSSLELGDSALYFCASSRLSNAYNSPLHFGNGTRLTVT.

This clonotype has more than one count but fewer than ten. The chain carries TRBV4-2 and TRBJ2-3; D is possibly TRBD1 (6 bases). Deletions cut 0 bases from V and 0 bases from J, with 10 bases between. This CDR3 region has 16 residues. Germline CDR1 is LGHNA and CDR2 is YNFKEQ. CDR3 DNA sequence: TGTGCCAGCAGCCAAGATAAGGGGGAGAGCACAGATACGCAGTATTTT. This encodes CASSQDKGESTDTQYF.

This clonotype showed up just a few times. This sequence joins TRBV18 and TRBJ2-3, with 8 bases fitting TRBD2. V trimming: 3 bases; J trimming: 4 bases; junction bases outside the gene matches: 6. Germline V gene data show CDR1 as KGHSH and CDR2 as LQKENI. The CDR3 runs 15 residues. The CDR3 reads CASSPSAGGADTQYF. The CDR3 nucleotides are TGTGCCAGCTCACCTTCGGCGGGGGGCGCAGATACGCAGTATTTT.

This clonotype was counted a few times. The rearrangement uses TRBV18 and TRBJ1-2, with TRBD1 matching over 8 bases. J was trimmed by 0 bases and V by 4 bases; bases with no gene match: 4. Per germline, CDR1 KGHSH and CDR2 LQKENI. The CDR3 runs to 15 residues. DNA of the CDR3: TGTGCCAGCTCACAAACAGGGGGAGCTAACTATGGCTACACCTTC. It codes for CASSQTGGANYGYTF. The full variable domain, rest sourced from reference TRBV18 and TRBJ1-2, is NAGVMQNPRHLVRRRGQEARLRCSPMKGHSHVYWYRQLPEEGLKFMVYLQKENIIDESGMPKERFSAEFPKEGPSILRIQQVVRGDSAAYFCASSQTGGANYGYTFGSGTRLTVV.

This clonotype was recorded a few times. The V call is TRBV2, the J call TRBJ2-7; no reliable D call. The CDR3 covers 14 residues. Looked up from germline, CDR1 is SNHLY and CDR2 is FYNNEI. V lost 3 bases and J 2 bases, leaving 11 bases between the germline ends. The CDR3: CASSDLVGTYEQYF. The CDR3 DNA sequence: TGTGCCAGCAGTGATTTGGTCGGAACCTACGAGCAGTACTTC.

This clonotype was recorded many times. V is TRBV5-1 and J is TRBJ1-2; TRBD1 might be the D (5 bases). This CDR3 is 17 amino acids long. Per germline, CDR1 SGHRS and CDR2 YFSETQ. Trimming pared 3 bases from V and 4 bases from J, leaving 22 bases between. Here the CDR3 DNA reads TGCGCCAGCAGCTCGGCCGAACAGGCCTTTAGGGGCTATGGCTACACCTTC. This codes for CASSSAEQAFRGYGYTF.

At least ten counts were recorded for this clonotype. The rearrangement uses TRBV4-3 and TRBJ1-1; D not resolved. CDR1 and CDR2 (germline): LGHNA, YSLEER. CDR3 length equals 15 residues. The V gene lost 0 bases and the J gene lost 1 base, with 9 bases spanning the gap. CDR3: CASSQESLSNTEAFF. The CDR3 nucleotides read TGCGCCAGCAGCCAAGAAAGCCTGTCGAACACTGAAGCTTTCTTT.

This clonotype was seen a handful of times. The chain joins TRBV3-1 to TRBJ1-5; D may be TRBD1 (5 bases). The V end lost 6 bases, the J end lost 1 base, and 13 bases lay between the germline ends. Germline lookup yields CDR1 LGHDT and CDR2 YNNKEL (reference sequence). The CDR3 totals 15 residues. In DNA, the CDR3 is TGTGCCAGCAGTCTCGGACATATCAGCAATCAGCCCCAGCATTTT. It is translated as CASSLGHISNQPQHF.

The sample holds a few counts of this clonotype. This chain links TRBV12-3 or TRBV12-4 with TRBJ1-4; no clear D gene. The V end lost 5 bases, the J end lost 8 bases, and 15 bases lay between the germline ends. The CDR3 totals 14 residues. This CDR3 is CASSPDILGEKLFF. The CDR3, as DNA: TGTGCCAGCAGTCCTGACATTTTGGGCGAAAAACTGTTTTTT.

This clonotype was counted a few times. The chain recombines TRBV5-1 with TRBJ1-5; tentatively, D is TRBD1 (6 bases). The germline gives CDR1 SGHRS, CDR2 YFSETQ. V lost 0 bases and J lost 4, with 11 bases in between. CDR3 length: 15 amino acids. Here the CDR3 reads CASSLAGQPNQPQHF. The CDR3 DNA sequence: TGCGCCAGCAGCTTGGCAGGACAGCCTAATCAGCCCCAGCATTTT.

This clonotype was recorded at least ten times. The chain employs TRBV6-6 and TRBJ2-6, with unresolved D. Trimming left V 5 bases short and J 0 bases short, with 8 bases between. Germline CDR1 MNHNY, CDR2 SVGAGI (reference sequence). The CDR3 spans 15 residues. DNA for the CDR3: TGTGCCAGCAGTCACGTGGGCTCTGGGGCCAACGTCCTGACTTTC. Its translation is CASSHVGSGANVLTF.